The TCR beta chain described here comes from a study of CD8 T cells in ankylosing spondylitis. Findings and caveats of the study: Ankylosing spondylitis blood appeared to be characterized by a TCR beta motif of fewer than ten highly homologous variants. Disease-linked clones bore a CD8+ phenotype, appearing relatively rarely in peripheral blood.

CDR1 SGHAT and CDR2 FQNNGV come from the germline V gene. The CDR3 extends over 14 amino acids. V was pared by 3 bases and J by 4 bases, with 9 bases between. Concerning this clonotype itself: Its antigen is currently unknown.

TCRdb reanalysed the 5' RACE reads using MiXCR and keeps one entry per CDR3 protein. The table shows approximately 150,000 distinct CDR3 sequences, with approximately 32% occurring only once. The clonotype comes from a male donor with ankylosing spondylitis. The sequencing input was synovial fluid, either unsorted or a sorted T cell fraction (not recorded which). V is TRBV11-2 and J is TRBJ2-2; tentatively, D is TRBD1 or TRBD2 (5 bases each). CDR3 in DNA: TGTGCCAGCAGCTTTAACGGGGCCACCGGGGAGCTGTTTTTT. It encodes CASSFNGATGELFF.